One T cell receptor (beta chain) is described in this entry. Antigen unknown. These data come from a study of a mutant IDH1 vaccine in newly diagnosed glioma. Clones were read by immunoSEQ multiplex PCR, and TCRdb kept only the in-frame ones, dropping some. The profile shows around 30,000 clones, 80% of them singletons. The CDR3 sequence is 12 residues long. CDR1 is KGHSH and CDR2 is LQKENI in the germline V gene. V was clipped by 6 bases and J by 7 bases, with 10 bases between them. Time point: week 35, safety follow-up. Doses of 300 ug of mutant IDH1 20-mer peptide were given with topical imiquimod. Material: PBMCs, obtained from a glioma patient whose treatment included an IDH1 peptide vaccine. The TCR comes from a man in his forties or fifties with glioma. Some clones in this sample may be carry-over from other donors' samples. The chain joins TRBV18 to TRBJ1-5; D is possibly TRBD1 (5 bases). The CDR3 DNA reads as TGTGCCAGCTCGGAGGGGTACCAGCCCCAGCATTTT. This sequence encodes CASSEGYQPQHF.